The next 19 T cell receptor beta chains were all read from a single sample in a study of tumor-infiltrating lymphocytes in oesophageal squamous cell carcinoma. TCRdb used MiXCR to reprocess the PCR reads, holding one entry per CDR3 protein. The sample includes 18,000 or so distinct CDR3 sequences, roughly 40% seen only once; the top ten take 15% to 20%. Sample: normal esophageal tissue next to the tumor. The receptors originated from a female donor with esophageal squamous cell carcinoma.

Only one count was recorded for this clonotype. A much more abundant neighbour one base away suggests this may be a read error. This rearrangement joins TRBV14 to TRBJ2-5; D unresolved. Germline V lookup: CDR1 SGHDN, CDR2 FVKESK. The CDR3 covers 13 residues. Trimming pared 0 bases from V and 11 bases from J, leaving 13 bases between. The CDR3 protein is CASSQEAANEQYF. DNA of the CDR3: TGTGCCAGCAGCCAAGAAGCCGCCAATGAGCAGTACTTC.

Only a few counts were recorded for this clonotype. This sequence joins TRBV7-2 and TRBJ2-3; possible D gene TRBD2, 5 bases. Germline lookup yields CDR1 SGHTA and CDR2 FQGNSA. Deletions cut 5 bases from V and 2 bases from J, with 17 bases between. This CDR3 spans 16 amino acids. For the CDR3, the DNA is TGTGCCAGCAGCCCAGACTCCAGCGGTTACACAGATACGCAGTATTTT. Translated, it gives CASSPDSSGYTDTQYF.

The chain employs TRBV7-8 and TRBJ2-1; the D is unclear. V shed 2 bases and J shed 2 bases, with 13 bases lying between them. There are 16 residues in the CDR3. Looked up from germline, CDR1 is SGHVS and CDR2 is FQNEAQ. In DNA, the CDR3 is TGTGCCAGCAGCTTACTCCTCTCCGGTCCCTACAATGAGCAGTTCTTC. Translated: CASSLLLSGPYNEQFF.

This chain uses TRBV7-6 with TRBJ2-3; D perhaps matches TRBD2 (5 bases). Germline values: CDR1 SGHVS, CDR2 FNYEAQ. V lost 0 bases to trimming and J lost 14 bases, with 18 bases between them. The CDR3 totals 14 residues. CDR3 region: CASSLAGYTGELYF. The CDR3 coding sequence is TGTGCCAGCAGCTTAGCAGGGTACACCGGGGAGCTGTATTTT. Filled out from reference TRBV7-6 and TRBJ2-3, the complete variable domain reads GAGVSQSPRYKVTKRGQDVALRCDPISGHVSLYWYRQALGQGPEFLTYFNYEAQQDKSGLPNDRFSAERPEGSISTLTIQRTEQRDSAMYRCASSLAGYTGELYFGPGTRLTVL.

This clonotype was detected ten times or more. This chain joins TRBV11-3 and TRBJ1-2; no firm D call. Between the trimmed V and J ends, which lost 5 bases and 7 bases, there was a span of 20 bases. Germline V gives CDR1 SGHNT, CDR2 YENEEA. The CDR3 is made up of 15 amino acids. The CDR3 is CASSPSEIPRSGYTF. The CDR3, as DNA: TGTGCCAGCAGCCCCTCAGAGATCCCGAGGAGTGGCTACACCTTC.

This clonotype was observed many times. The chain couples TRBV5-1 to TRBJ1-1; no firm D call. The V and J ends lost 0 bases and 8 bases respectively, with 20 bases between them. Germline V gene sequence: CDR1 SGHRS, CDR2 YFSETQ. This CDR3 has 16 residues. CDR3 DNA: TGCGCCAGCAGCTTGGGGCCAGTCGGGCAACTAGAAGAAGCTTTCTTT. Protein product: CASSLGPVGQLEEAFF.

V and J are TRBV7-4 and TRBJ2-5; D remains unclear. With the DNA end fitting TRBJ2-1 better, the J assignment may be wrong. Germline CDR1 is SGHVT and CDR2 is SQSDAQ. This CDR3 comprises 17 residues. The CDR3 bases are TGTGCCAGCAGCTTAGAGGCTACGGCCCGTAGGTGGAATGAGCAGTTCTTC. Its translation: CASSLEATARRWNEQFF.

This chain links TRBV20-1 with TRBJ2-4; the D gene is possibly TRBD1 (5 bases). The DNA end favors TRBJ1-2, so the J call may be wrong. Germline CDR1 and CDR2: DFQATT and SNEGSKA (reference sequence). The CDR3 loop spans 11 amino acids. CDR3 loop: CSARQGAGYTF. The CDR3 DNA reads as TGCAGTGCTAGACAGGGCGCAGGCTACACCTTC.

The V call is TRBV12-3 or TRBV12-4, the J call TRBJ2-4; D is ambiguous. Judging by the DNA end, TRBJ2-7 fits better; the J call may be wrong. The CDR3 is 17 residues long. The CDR3 DNA follows: TGTGCCAGCAGTTTAGAAAGGCAGCTCCAAGAAAGATACGAGCAGTACTTC. It codes for CASSLERQLQERYEQYF.

The genes are TRBV10-3 and TRBJ2-5, with a weak D call TRBD1 (7 bases). Trimming removed 8 bases at V and 11 bases at J, with 24 bases between. CDR1 is ENHRY and CDR2 is SYGVKD in the germline V gene. The CDR3 runs 14 residues. The CDR3: CAIAGGGSYNEQYF. CDR3 DNA sequence: TGTGCCATCGCCGGAGGGGGCTCCTACAATGAGCAGTACTTC.

This sequence joins TRBV6-5 and TRBJ2-7; D uncertain. Gene TRBJ1-2 matches the end of the DNA better, so the J call may be wrong. The CDR3 is made up of 14 amino acids. Per the germline V gene, CDR1 is MNHEY and CDR2 is SVGAGI. This CDR3 reads CASTEIGSQYGYTF. The CDR3, as DNA: TGTGCCAGTACGGAAATTGGGTCCCAATATGGCTACACCTTC.

This clonotype was recorded many times. This sequence joins TRBV19 and TRBJ2-1; 7 nucleotides agree with TRBD2. This CDR3 is 17 amino acids long. V was pared by 1 base and J by 2 bases, with 8 bases of the junction left unmatched. Germline V gives CDR1 LNHDA, CDR2 SQIVND (reference sequence). The CDR3 loop reads CASSIARGGFPYNEQFF. CDR3 nucleotides: TGTGCCAGTAGTATAGCCCGGGGAGGGTTCCCCTACAATGAGCAGTTCTTC.

The CDR3 region is CASSYRSSHEQYF. CDR3 in DNA: TGTGCCAGCAGTTATCGTAGTAGCCACGAGCAGTACTTC. The rearrangement uses TRBV6-5 and TRBJ2-5, with no clear D. The J call may be in error: the DNA end matches TRBJ2-7 better. The CDR3 sequence is 13 residues long. Germline V lookup: CDR1 MNHEY, CDR2 SVGAGI.

This clonotype has more than one count but fewer than ten. CDR3 nucleotide sequence: TGTGCCAGCAGCTTGGAGGGGAGGGAACAAGAGACCCAGTACTTC. Its protein product is CASSLEGREQETQYF. The chain employs TRBV11-3 and TRBJ2-5; 7 nucleotides line up with TRBD2. The CDR3 is made up of 15 amino acids. Trimming took 3 bases from V and 2 from J; bases not matched to a gene: 6. The germline CDR1 and CDR2 sequences are SGHNT and YENEEA.

The J gene is TRBJ2-7, the V gene TRBV7-2; D ambiguous. The J call may be mistaken, given a closer DNA end match to TRBJ2-5. The CDR3 has 12 amino acids. Germline V gene sequence: CDR1 SGHTA, CDR2 FQGNSA. Written as DNA, the CDR3 is TGTGCCAGCAGCTTAGATCGGGAGACCCAGTACTTC. The encoded protein is CASSLDRETQYF.

Notes on this clonotype: Since the CDR3 does not end with the conserved phenylalanine or tryptophan, this likely comes from a read error. The DNA is omitted, as the CDR3 cannot be located on it reliably, and the CDR3 follows TCRdb's listing. The chain employs TRBV7-3 and TRBJ2-6; TRBD2, the table's D call, was not compared with the DNA. The CDR3 extends over 14 residues, inclusive of both ends. Germline-derived CDR1 and CDR2 are SGHTA and FQGTGA. The CDR3: CASSPPGGPQFFGA.

This clonotype has a handful of counts. This rearrangement joins TRBV5-1 to TRBJ1-1; perhaps TRBD1 as D (5 bases). V lost 0 bases, J lost 5 bases, and 14 bases lay in between. Germline CDR1 reads SGHRS; CDR2 reads YFSETQ. There are 15 residues in the CDR3. The CDR3 reads CASSLGATGGTEAFF. CDR3 bases: TGCGCCAGCAGCTTGGGCGCTACTGGGGGGACTGAAGCTTTCTTT.

The chain combines TRBV9 with TRBJ2-5; TRBD1 aligns across 7 bases. The assigned J gene may be wrong: the sequence end matches TRBJ2-7 better. The germline gives CDR1 SGDLS, CDR2 YYNGEE. The length of the CDR3 is 14 residues. CDR3: CASSVVPGGYEQYF. As DNA, the CDR3 is TGTGCCAGCAGCGTAGTTCCAGGGGGCTACGAGCAGTACTTC.

The chain is built from TRBV6-1 and TRBJ2-3; the match to TRBD2 covers 12 bases. The end of the DNA fits TRBJ2-1 better, so the J call may be wrong. Germline V gene sequence: CDR1 MNHNS, CDR2 SASEGT. The CDR3 totals 15 residues. In DNA form, the CDR3 reads TGTGCCAGCAGGCTAGCGGGAGGGCCGATGGATGAGCAGTTCTTC. It translates to CASRLAGGPMDEQFF.